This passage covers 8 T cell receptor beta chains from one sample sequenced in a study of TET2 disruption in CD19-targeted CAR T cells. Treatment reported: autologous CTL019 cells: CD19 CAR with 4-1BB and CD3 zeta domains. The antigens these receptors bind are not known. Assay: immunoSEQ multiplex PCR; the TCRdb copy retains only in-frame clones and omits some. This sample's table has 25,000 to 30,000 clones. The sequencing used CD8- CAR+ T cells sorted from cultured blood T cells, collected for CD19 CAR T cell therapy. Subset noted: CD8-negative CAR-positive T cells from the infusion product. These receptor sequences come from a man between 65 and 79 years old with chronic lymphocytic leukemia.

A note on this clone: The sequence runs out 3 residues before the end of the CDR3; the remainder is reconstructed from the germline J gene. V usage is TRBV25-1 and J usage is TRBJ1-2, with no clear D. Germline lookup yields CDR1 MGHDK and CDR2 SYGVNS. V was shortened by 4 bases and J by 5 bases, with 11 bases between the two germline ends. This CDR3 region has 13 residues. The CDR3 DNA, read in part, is TGTGCCAGCAGTGCGACTGCTTATTATGGC. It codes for CASSATAYYG. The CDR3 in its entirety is CASSATAYYGYTF.

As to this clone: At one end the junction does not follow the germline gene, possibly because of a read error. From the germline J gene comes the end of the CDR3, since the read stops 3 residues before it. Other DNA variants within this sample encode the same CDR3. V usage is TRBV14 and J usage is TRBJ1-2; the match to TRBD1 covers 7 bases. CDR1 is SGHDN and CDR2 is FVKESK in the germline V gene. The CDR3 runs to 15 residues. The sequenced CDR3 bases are TGTGCCAGCAGCCAAGGGGACAGCCTTAACTATGGT. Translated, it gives CASSQGDSLNYG. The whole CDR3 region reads CASSQGDSLNYGYTF.

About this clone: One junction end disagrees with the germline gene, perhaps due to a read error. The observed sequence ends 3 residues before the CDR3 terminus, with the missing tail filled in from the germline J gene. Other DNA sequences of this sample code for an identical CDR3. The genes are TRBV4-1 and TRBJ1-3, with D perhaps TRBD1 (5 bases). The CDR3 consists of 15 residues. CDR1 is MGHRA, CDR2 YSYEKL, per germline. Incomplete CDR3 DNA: TGCGCCAGCAGCCGGGAAGGAGGGGCTGGAAACACT. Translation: CASSREGGAGNT. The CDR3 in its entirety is CASSREGGAGNTIYF.

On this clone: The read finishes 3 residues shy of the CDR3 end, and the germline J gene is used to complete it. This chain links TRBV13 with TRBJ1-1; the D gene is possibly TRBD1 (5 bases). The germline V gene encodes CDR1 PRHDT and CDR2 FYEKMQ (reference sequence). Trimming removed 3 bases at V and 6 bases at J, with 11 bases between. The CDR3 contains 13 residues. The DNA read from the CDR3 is TGTGCCAGCAGCTTTCAGGGAACTGCTGAA. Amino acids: CASSFQGTAE. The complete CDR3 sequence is CASSFQGTAEAFF.

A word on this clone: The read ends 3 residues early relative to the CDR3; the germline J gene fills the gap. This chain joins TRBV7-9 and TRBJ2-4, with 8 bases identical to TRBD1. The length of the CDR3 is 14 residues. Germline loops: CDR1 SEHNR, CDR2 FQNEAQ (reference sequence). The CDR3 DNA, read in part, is TGTGCCAGCAGCTTTCAGGGGGCCGCAGAGACT. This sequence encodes CASSFQGAAET. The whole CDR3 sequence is CASSFQGAAETQYF.

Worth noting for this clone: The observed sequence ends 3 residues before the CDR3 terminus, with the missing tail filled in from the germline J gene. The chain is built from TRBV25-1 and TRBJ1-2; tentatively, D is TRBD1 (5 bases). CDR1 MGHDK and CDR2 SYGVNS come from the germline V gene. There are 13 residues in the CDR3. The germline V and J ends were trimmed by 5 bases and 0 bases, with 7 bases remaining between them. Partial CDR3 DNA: TGTGCCAGCAGTCAGGGAGCTAACTATGGC. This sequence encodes CASSQGANYG. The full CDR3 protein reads CASSQGANYGYTF.

CDR3 bases read: TGTGCCAGTAGTATGGGACAGCTGTATGGT. It specifies CASSMGQLYG. The entire CDR3 is CASSMGQLYGQYF. This chain links TRBV19 with TRBJ2-4; 7 bases are a match to TRBD1. Read sequence stops 3 residues before the CDR3 end, and the germline J gene provides the missing end. The CDR3 runs to 13 residues. CDR1 is LNHDA and CDR2 is SQIVND in the germline V gene (reference sequence).

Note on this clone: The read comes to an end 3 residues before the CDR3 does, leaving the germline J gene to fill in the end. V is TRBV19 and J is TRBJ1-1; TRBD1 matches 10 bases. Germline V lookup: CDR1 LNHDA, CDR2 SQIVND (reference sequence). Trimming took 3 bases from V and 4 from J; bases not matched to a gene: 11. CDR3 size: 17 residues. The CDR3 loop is CASSISQGGDRGTEAFF. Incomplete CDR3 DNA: TGTGCCAGTAGTATCTCCCAGGGAGGGGACAGGGGCACTGAA.